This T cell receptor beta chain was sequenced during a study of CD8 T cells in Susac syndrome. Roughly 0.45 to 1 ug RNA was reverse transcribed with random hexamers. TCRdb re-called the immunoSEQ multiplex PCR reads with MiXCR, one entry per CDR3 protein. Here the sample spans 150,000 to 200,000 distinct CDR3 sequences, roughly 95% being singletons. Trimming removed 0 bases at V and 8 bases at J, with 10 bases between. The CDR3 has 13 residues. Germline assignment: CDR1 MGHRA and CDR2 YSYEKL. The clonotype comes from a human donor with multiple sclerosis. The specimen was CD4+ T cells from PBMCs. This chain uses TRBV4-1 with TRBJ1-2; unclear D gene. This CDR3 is CASSQDRGRGYTF. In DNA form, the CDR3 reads TGCGCCAGCAGCCAAGATCGGGGTCGGGGCTACACCTTC.